Listed below are T cell receptor beta chains from one sample, sequenced in a study of cytomegalovirus exposure and HLA in healthy donors. Profiled with immunoSEQ multiplex PCR; TCRdb holds only in-frame clones, not every one. The table lists more than 100,000 clones, roughly 65% of them singletons, with 10% in the top ten. Sequencing input: PBMCs. These receptors were obtained from a middle-aged man in good health and CMV-seropositive. Both conserved end residues are part of each CDR3. The D gene is left open where the match is weak. Size tells how often a clone was seen (once, few, many) or the class of an expanded clone, and some rows leave it out.

v_call	j_call	clone_size	d_call	cdr3_nt	cdr3_aa
TRBV7-9	TRBJ1-1	.	.	TGTGCCAGCAGCGCCCGTCCGGGACTTGGTCCTGAAGCTTTCTTT	CASSARPGLGPEAFF
TRBV5-4	TRBJ2-2	.	.	TGTGCCAGCAGCTTGGAGATACAGTCGAGAACCGGGGAGCTGTTTTTT	CASSLEIQSRTGELFF
TRBV18	TRBJ1-6	.	.	TGTGCCAGCTCACCACCGGCAGGGGCTAATTCACCCCTCCACTTT	CASSPPAGANSPLHF
TRBV10-3	TRBJ2-5	few	.	TGTGCCATCAGTCCCCAGGAACAAGAGACCCAGTACTTC	CAISPQEQETQYF
TRBV2	TRBJ2-2	few	TRBD2	TGTGCCAGCAGTGAGGGACTAGCGACGAACACCGGGGAGCTGTTTTTT	CASSEGLATNTGELFF
TRBV2	TRBJ1-3	.	TRBD1	TGTGCCAGCAACCCAGAGACCGGGACAGCTGGAAACACCATATATTTT	CASNPETGTAGNTIYF
TRBV6-5	TRBJ1-5	.	TRBD1	TGTGCCAGCAGCCGCGGACAGGGCGCCAATCAGCCCCAGCATTTT	CASSRGQGANQPQHF
TRBV2	TRBJ1-2	.	.	TGTGCCAGCAGTGCAGGCCCCGGGGGTGTGGGCTACACCTTC	CASSAGPGGVGYTF
TRBV2	TRBJ2-7	few	TRBD1	TGTGCCAGCAGCGCCGGGACAGGGAACGAGCAGTACTTC	CASSAGTGNEQYF
TRBV30	TRBJ1-1	.	.	TGTGCCTGGAGACAGTGGGGGGTGGGGGGCACTGAAGCTTTCTTT	CAWRQWGVGGTEAFF
TRBV7-9	TRBJ1-1	.	.	TGTGCCAGCAGCTTAGGTCTAGGGGTTCGCACTGAAGCTTTCTTT	CASSLGLGVRTEAFF
TRBV7-9	TRBJ1-1	.	TRBD1	TGTGCCAGCAGCGCTCGACAGGGAAACACTGAAGCTTTCTTT	CASSARQGNTEAFF
TRBV7-9	TRBJ1-2	.	.	TGTGCCAGCAGCTTAGACAGTTACTATGGCTACACCTTC	CASSLDSYYGYTF
TRBV11-2	TRBJ1-3	.	TRBD1	TGTGCCAGCAGCTTTCCCCTAGGGGGCCTCTCTGGAAACACCATATATTTT	CASSFPLGGLSGNTIYF
TRBV18	TRBJ2-2	once	.	TGTGCCAGCTCAGAACAGGGATTAGCGAACACCGGGGAGCTGTTTTTT	CASSEQGLANTGELFF
TRBV5-1	TRBJ2-7	.	.	TGCGCCAGCAGCTTAAGCCCACTGAGCTCCTACGAGCAGTACTTC	CASSLSPLSSYEQYF
TRBV7-7	TRBJ2-5	few	TRBD1	TGTGCTAGCAGCTCGACAGGGGGCGTTCAAGAGACCCAGTACTTC	CASSSTGGVQETQYF
TRBV29-1	TRBJ2-1	.	.	TGCAGCGTTGAAAGAGTCCGGGGTGAGCAGTTCTTC	CSVERVRGEQFF
TRBV29-1	TRBJ2-2	.	TRBD2	TGCAGCGTAGGGGTAGCGGGAGGGCTCCCCGGGGAGCTGTTTTTT	CSVGVAGGLPGELFF
TRBV11-2	TRBJ2-6	.	.	TGTGCCAGCAGCCTGGAGAGGGCTCCCTCTGGGGCCAACGTCCTGACTTTC	CASSLERAPSGANVLTF
TRBV5-6	TRBJ2-1	.	.	TGTGCCAGCAGCTTGCGGCAGCCGGGTGAGCAGTTCTTC	CASSLRQPGEQFF
TRBV18	TRBJ2-2	.	.	TGTGCCAGCTCTCGATCTAGCGTACTCAACACCGGGGAGCTGTTTTTT	CASSRSSVLNTGELFF
TRBV7-8	TRBJ2-7	.	TRBD2	TGTGCCAGCAGGCGTACTAGCGGCGCTAGCTCCTACGAGCAGTACTTC	CASRRTSGASSYEQYF
TRBV7-9	TRBJ2-7	once	.	TGTGCCAGCAGCCCCACAAGCTCCTACGAGCAGTACTTC	CASSPTSSYEQYF
TRBV27	TRBJ2-7	.	TRBD2	TGTGCCAGCAGTCCCTCCCTAGCGGGGAGCTCCTACGAGCAGTACTTC	CASSPSLAGSSYEQYF
TRBV28	TRBJ2-5	few	TRBD1	TGTGCCAGCAGTCCCGGGGACAGGGCTAGAGAGACCCAGTACTTC	CASSPGDRARETQYF
TRBV7-2	TRBJ2-6	.	.	TGTGCCAGCAGCTCTCGTCCAGGGGCTGGGGCCAACGTCCTGACTTTC	CASSSRPGAGANVLTF
TRBV10-1	TRBJ2-2	.	TRBD1	TGCGCCAGCAGTATACAGGGGGCAAACACCGGGGAGCTGTTTTTT	CASSIQGANTGELFF
TRBV10-3	TRBJ2-1	few	TRBD2	TGTGCCATCAGGCAGACTAGCCGGCACAATGAGCAGTTCTTC	CAIRQTSRHNEQFF
TRBV7-9	TRBJ2-2	few	TRBD2	TGTGCCAGCAGCTTAGCTCGGACTAGCGGACTGAACACCGGGGAGCTGTTTTTT	CASSLARTSGLNTGELFF
TRBV30	TRBJ2-5	few	.	TGTGCCTGGAGTGTACGGGTGGAGACCCAGTACTTC	CAWSVRVETQYF
TRBV5-1	TRBJ2-1	.	TRBD2	TGCGCCAGCAGCTTGGGGACTAGCGGGAGATTTAATGAGCAGTTCTTC	CASSLGTSGRFNEQFF
TRBV7-8	TRBJ2-3	few	TRBD2	TGTGCCAGCAGCCCCCATGGGGGGGGATATATATACACAGATACGCAGTATTTT	CASSPHGGGYIYTDTQYF
TRBV13	TRBJ2-7	.	.	TGTGCCAGCAGCTCCGAAGCCCTCGACGAGCAGTACTTC	CASSSEALDEQYF
TRBV6-1	TRBJ2-2	.	TRBD1	TGTGCCAGCAGTGAATGGGGACAGGCGAAACGGAACACCGGGGAGCTGTTTTTT	CASSEWGQAKRNTGELFF
TRBV6-5	TRBJ1-1	few	TRBD1	TGTGCCAGCAGTTCACAGGGGGAAGCTTTCTTT	CASSSQGEAFF
TRBV6-5	TRBJ1-1	.	TRBD1	TGTGCCAGCAGTGGTTACAGGGGGCTGGGAGCTTTCTTT	CASSGYRGLGAFF
TRBV28	TRBJ2-1	.	TRBD2	TGTGCCAGCAGTTCGGGACTAGCGGGAGTTAATGAGCAGTTCTTC	CASSSGLAGVNEQFF
TRBV7-9	TRBJ1-5	.	.	TGTGCCAGCAGCTTAGGGGGGGGAAATCAGCCCCAGCATTTT	CASSLGGGNQPQHF
TRBV2	TRBJ1-2	once	TRBD1	TGTGCCAGCAGTGTCTCCAGGGGGACTAACTATGGCTACACCTTC	CASSVSRGTNYGYTF
TRBV29-1	TRBJ2-7	.	.	TGCAGCGTCCTACTTAATCGATACGAGCAGTACTTC	CSVLLNRYEQYF
TRBV18	TRBJ1-3	.	.	TGTGCCAGCTCACCAAACAGCGGGAGGGGAAACACCATATATTTT	CASSPNSGRGNTIYF
TRBV5-1	TRBJ2-2	.	.	TGCGCCAGCAGAGACACTACCGGGGAGCTGTTTTTT	CASRDTTGELFF
TRBV27	TRBJ2-2	.	.	TGTGCCAGCAGTTTAGGTGCAGGGGCCGCGAACACCGGGGAGCTGTTTTTT	CASSLGAGAANTGELFF
TRBV6-5	TRBJ1-1	.	.	TGTGCCAGCAGTTACTCGAGTAGAGGGGGAAACACTGAAGCTTTCTTT	CASSYSSRGGNTEAFF
TRBV5-4	TRBJ1-1	.	TRBD1	TGTGCCAGCAGCTTGGGTCGGACAGGGAGGACTGAAGCTTTCTTT	CASSLGRTGRTEAFF
TRBV6-6	TRBJ1-4	.	TRBD1	TGTGCCAGCAGTTACTTGCAGGGGGCGTCTAATGAAAAACTGTTTTTT	CASSYLQGASNEKLFF
TRBV23-1	TRBJ2-2	.	TRBD2	TGCGCCAGCAGTCAATCTTGCACTAGCGGGTATACCGGGGAGCTGTTTTTT	CASSQSCTSGYTGELFF
TRBV27	TRBJ1-2	.	.	TGTGCCAGCAGTTTACGGGAGGGCTATGGCTACACCTTC	CASSLREGYGYTF